The sequence of this T cell receptor (beta chain) was determined in a study of cytomegalovirus exposure and HLA in healthy donors. The study, taken as a whole, reports: Using a false discovery rate of 0.05, a later analysis showed that 16,951 TCR beta sequences were associated with HLA alleles.

In regard to this clone: The target antigen is unknown.

Primers for the PCR totalled 60 Vbeta and 13 Jbeta. Assay: immunoSEQ multiplex PCR; the TCRdb copy retains only in-frame clones and omits some. The sample shows 35,000 to 50,000 clones, less than 75% of them seen only once. The origin of this receptor is a man aged 60 to 75 in good health and CMV-seropositive. The specimen was PBMCs.

The CDR3 spells CASSGPESYNEQFF. The DNA of the CDR3 is TGTGCCAGCAGTGGGCCAGAGTCCTACAATGAGCAGTTCTTC. The gene calls are TRBV13 and TRBJ2-1; no firm D call. The CDR3 length is 14 residues. From germline, CDR1 is PRHDT and CDR2 FYEKMQ (reference sequence). The germline V and J ends were trimmed by 6 bases and 1 base, with 10 bases remaining between them.